One sample yielded the 21 T cell receptor beta chains listed below, sequenced in a study of cytomegalovirus exposure and HLA in healthy donors. 60 Vbeta and 13 Jbeta primers were used in PCR. Generated by immunoSEQ multiplex PCR, the TCRdb table keeps only in-frame clones and is missing some. The sample shows fewer than 110,000 clones, more than 75% of them seen only once. The sequenced material came from PBMCs. Receptors originate from a woman younger than 30 in good health and CMV-seropositive.

This clone was found a few times. This chain joins TRBV7-6 and TRBJ2-7; D ambiguous. The V end lost 0 bases, the J end lost 2 bases, and 5 bases lay between the germline ends. The germline gives CDR1 SGHVS, CDR2 FNYEAQ. This CDR3 contains 13 residues. The CDR3 here is CASSLAPAYEQYF. CDR3 bases: TGTGCCAGCAGCTTAGCACCGGCCTACGAGCAGTACTTC.

Here the CDR3 reads CASRLTGFQPQHF. For the CDR3, the DNA is TGTGCCAGCAGATTGACAGGGTTTCAGCCCCAGCATTTT. This chain links TRBV28 with TRBJ1-5; TRBD1 matches at 7 bases. CDR1 and CDR2 from the germline V gene are MDHEN and SYDVKM. V dropped 6 bases and J dropped 6; count of bases not matched to a gene: 5. The CDR3 covers 13 residues.

The V gene is TRBV18, the J gene TRBJ2-5; D is possibly TRBD2 (6 bases). The ends were cut back, 0 bases at V and 5 bases at J, with 19 bases in the middle. The CDR3 covers 17 residues. Germline-derived CDR1 and CDR2 are KGHSH and LQKENI. This chain's CDR3 is CASSPPGLPDSGETQYF. CDR3 bases: TGTGCCAGCTCACCACCGGGACTCCCCGATTCAGGGGAGACCCAGTACTTC.

Note on this clone: The same CDR3 also results from other DNA sequences found in this sample. V and J are TRBV19 and TRBJ1-5; 7 bases are a match to TRBD1. This CDR3 has 14 residues. V was clipped by 4 bases and J by 5 bases; unmatched bases: 5. The germline gives CDR1 LNHDA, CDR2 SQIVND (reference sequence). As DNA, the CDR3 is TGTGCCAGTAGTAGAGGGGGCTTGGATCAGCCCCAGCATTTT. Translated, it gives CASSRGGLDQPQHF.

The chain uses TRBV4-3 and TRBJ2-1; 7 positions match TRBD2. Germline V CDR1 and CDR2: LGHNA, YSLEER. CDR3 length: 14 amino acids. V lost 0 bases, J lost 9 bases, and 5 bases stayed unmatched. The CDR3 region has the DNA TGCGCCAGCAGCCAAGACTGGGCTAGCGGTGAGCAGTTCTTC. Encoded protein: CASSQDWASGEQFF.

This chain links TRBV6-5 with TRBJ1-6, with 9 positions matching TRBD1. With V trimmed by 6 bases and J by 9 bases, 6 bases remained unmatched. The CDR3 loop spans 14 amino acids. Germline V gene data show CDR1 as MNHEY and CDR2 as SVGAGI. The CDR3 DNA sequence: TGTGCCAGCAGAGCGGGACAGGGAAGTTCACCCCTCCACTTT. It yields the protein CASRAGQGSSPLHF.

The V and J genes are TRBV15 and TRBJ2-5, with TRBD2 matching over 13 bases. With 9 bases clipped from V and 3 bases from J, the junction kept 10 bases outside the gene matches. Germline assignment: CDR1 LNHNV and CDR2 YYDKDF (reference sequence). The length of the CDR3 is 16 residues. The CDR3 reads CATQTGTSGTKETQYF. DNA of the CDR3: TGTGCCACACAAACCGGGACTAGCGGGACTAAAGAGACCCAGTACTTC. The entire variable domain, with the rest obtained from reference TRBV15 and TRBJ2-5, is as follows: DAMVIQNPRYQVTQFGKPVTLSCSQTLNHNVMYWYQQKSSQAPKLLFHYYDKDFNNEADTPDNFQSRRPNTSFCFLDIRSPGLGDTAMYLCATQTGTSGTKETQYFGPGTRLLVL.

This clone was picked up a small number of times. V and J are TRBV4-1 and TRBJ2-5; TRBD2 matches at 7 bases. V lost 0 bases, J lost 4 bases, and 14 bases stayed unmatched. There are 18 residues in the CDR3. The V gene's germline CDR1 is MGHRA and CDR2 YSYEKL. The CDR3 spells CASSQDGLGVLDRETQYF. The CDR3 DNA reads as TGCGCCAGCAGCCAAGATGGACTAGGGGTCCTGGACCGAGAGACCCAGTACTTC.

V and J are TRBV20-1 and TRBJ2-1; no clear D. Trimming pared 5 bases from V and 4 bases from J, leaving 6 bases between. CDR3 length equals 11 residues. Germline assignment: CDR1 DFQATT and CDR2 SNEGSKA (reference sequence). CDR3 in amino acids: CSAPVYNEQFF. The CDR3 DNA reads TGCAGTGCTCCAGTTTACAATGAGCAGTTCTTC.

This clone has a single count. This rearrangement joins TRBV6-5 to TRBJ1-1; 7 positions match TRBD1. Per germline, CDR1 MNHEY and CDR2 SVGAGI. This CDR3 is 15 amino acids long. With V trimmed by 6 bases and J by 0 bases, 7 bases remained unmatched. CDR3 loop: CASRPRQGVNTEAFF. CDR3 sequence (DNA): TGTGCCAGCAGGCCCAGACAGGGAGTGAACACTGAAGCTTTCTTT.

V and J are TRBV30 and TRBJ2-1; 7 positions agree with TRBD2. CDR1 is GTSNPN and CDR2 is SVGIG in the germline V gene (reference sequence). The CDR3 is 15 residues long. The trim removed 3 bases at V and 3 bases at J, leaving 8 bases unmatched. The CDR3, as DNA: TGTGCCTGGAGGGGGCAGCGGGAACACTACAATGAGCAGTTCTTC. It codes for CAWRGQREHYNEQFF. The variable domain in full, with the rest retrieved from reference TRBV30 and TRBJ2-1, is SQTIHQWPATLVQPVGSPLSLECTVEGTSNPNLYWYRQAAGRGLQLLFYSVGIGQISSEVPQNLSASRPQDRQFILSSKKLLLSDSGFYLCAWRGQREHYNEQFFGPGTRLTVL.

V gene TRBV29-1 combines with J gene TRBJ2-3; D call uncertain. This CDR3 is built from 12 residues. Germline assignment: CDR1 SQVTM and CDR2 ANQGSEA. The V end lost 2 bases, the J end lost 6 bases, and 9 bases lay between the germline ends. The CDR3 is CSVEIVEDTQYF. The CDR3 DNA sequence: TGCAGCGTTGAAATCGTGGAGGATACGCAGTATTTT.

The rearrangement uses TRBV28 and TRBJ1-6; the match to TRBD1 covers 7 bases. This CDR3 contains 15 residues. Germline V gene data show CDR1 as MDHEN and CDR2 as SYDVKM. J was trimmed by 7 bases and V by 2 bases; bases with no gene match: 5. CDR3 nucleotide sequence: TGTGCCAGCAGTTTAGACAGGGTACCGAATTCACCCCTCCACTTT. Translating gives CASSLDRVPNSPLHF.

The genes are TRBV7-9 and TRBJ1-1, with 11 bases matching TRBD1. The CDR3 contains 17 residues. Germline CDR1 SEHNR, CDR2 FQNEAQ (reference sequence). The V gene end was trimmed by 5 bases and the J gene end by 5 bases; junction bases not matched to a gene: 13. The CDR3, as DNA: TGTGCCAGCAGCCCCCCTCTGGGGACAGGGGGTTCAACTGAAGCTTTCTTT. It translates to CASSPPLGTGGSTEAFF.

This chain uses TRBV7-8 with TRBJ2-4, with D perhaps matching TRBD1 (5 bases). Trimming pared 5 bases from V and 6 bases from J, leaving 14 bases between. Germline V lookup: CDR1 SGHVS, CDR2 FQNEAQ. The CDR3 extends over 14 amino acids. The CDR3 DNA reads TGTGCCAGCAGCCGAACTGGAAGGGGAAACATTCAGTACTTC. Residues: CASSRTGRGNIQYF.

This chain joins TRBV5-4 and TRBJ1-4, with D possibly TRBD1 on 6 matching bases. Germline lookup yields CDR1 SGHNT and CDR2 YYREEE (reference sequence). V lost 0 bases, J lost 9 bases, and 15 bases lay in between. The CDR3 is 15 residues long. In DNA, the CDR3 is TGTGCCAGCAGCTTGGACCCGGGCCAGGGGAAAAAACTGTTTTTT. It yields the protein CASSLDPGQGKKLFF.

This clone was found a few times. V is TRBV7-9 and J is TRBJ2-7; possibly TRBD1 for D (7 bases). The CDR3 loop spans 14 amino acids. The germline V gene has CDR1 SEHNR and CDR2 FQNEAQ (reference sequence). Trimming removed 3 bases from V and 3 bases from J, with 12 bases in between. This chain's CDR3 is CASSLGGQNYEQYF. In nucleotides, the CDR3 is TGTGCCAGCAGCTTGGGGGGACAGAACTACGAGCAGTACTTC.

The table lists this clone with a count of one. The genes are TRBV7-2 and TRBJ2-7, with TRBD2 matching over 7 bases. The germline V gene encodes CDR1 SGHTA and CDR2 FQGNSA. The CDR3 loop spans 14 amino acids. After removal of 6 bases from V and 1 base from J, the junction contained 6 bases not matched to a gene. The CDR3 sequence is CASSLREGSYEQYF. The DNA of the CDR3 is TGTGCCAGCAGTTTGAGGGAGGGATCCTACGAGCAGTACTTC.

The CDR3 DNA reads as TGTGCCAGTAGTCAAGGACCGGGACAGGGGACCTACGAGCAGTACTTC. This gives the protein CASSQGPGQGTYEQYF. This chain links TRBV19 with TRBJ2-7; 10 nucleotides agree with TRBD1. Germline V gene sequence: CDR1 LNHDA, CDR2 SQIVND (reference sequence). This CDR3 region has 16 residues. J gave up 2 bases and V 5 bases, and 9 bases lay outside the gene matches.

The chain recombines TRBV2 with TRBJ2-5, with D possibly being TRBD1 (6 bases). CDR1 is SNHLY and CDR2 is FYNNEI in the germline V gene. CDR3 length: 14 residues. V was cut by 5 bases and J by 5 bases, with 15 bases left in between. The CDR3 is CASSPNTGWETQYF. In DNA, the CDR3 is TGTGCCAGCAGTCCAAACACAGGGTGGGAGACCCAGTACTTC.

This clone has more than one count but fewer than ten. This rearrangement joins TRBV6-5 to TRBJ1-4; 11 nucleotides match TRBD1. Germline V gives CDR1 MNHEY, CDR2 SVGAGI. The CDR3 runs 14 residues. Trimming at V came to 4 bases and at J to 7 bases, leaving 2 bases not matched to a gene. This CDR3 is CASSSDRGLEKLFF. DNA for the CDR3: TGTGCCAGCAGTTCGGACAGGGGGCTTGAAAAACTGTTTTTT.